A selection of T cell receptor beta chains follows, all from one sample in a study of blood T cell repertoires in COVID-19. Produced via immunoSEQ multiplex PCR; TCRdb's table is partial and in-frame only. This sample yields about 230,000 clones, of which 80% to 90% are seen a single time; 0.98% belongs to the top ten. Sample: peripheral blood. These receptors all stem from a man aged 35 to 55 with acute or convalescent COVID-19. Both conserved end residues are part of each CDR3. The D gene is left open where the match is weak. Rows give clone size only sometimes, using once, few, many, or a class for an expanded clone.

D gene	V gene	J gene	clone size	CDR3 DNA	CDR3 protein
.	TRBV5-4	TRBJ2-2	.	TGTGCCAGCAGCTTGGTCGGCGGTGGGACCGGGGAGCTGTTTTTT	CASSLVGGGTGELFF
.	TRBV11-2	TRBJ1-6	once	TGTGCCAGCAGCTTACAAGCGAGCTCCTATAATTCACCCCTCCACTTT	CASSLQASSYNSPLHF
TRBD1	TRBV10-3	TRBJ2-5	.	TGTGCCATCAGTGAGCCAGGGACAGGGGAAGAGACCCAGTACTTC	CAISEPGTGEETQYF
TRBD1	TRBV18	TRBJ2-1	.	TGTGCCAGCTCATTGGGGACAGGGTATAATGAGCAGTTCTTC	CASSLGTGYNEQFF
.	TRBV5-1	TRBJ1-6	.	TGCGCCAGCAGCCCAGGCACGACCTATAATTCACCCCTCCACTTT	CASSPGTTYNSPLHF
.	TRBV7-9	TRBJ2-6	few	TGTGCCAGCAGCTCCAGGGTGTTCGGGGCCAACGTCCTGACTTTC	CASSSRVFGANVLTF
TRBD1	TRBV7-6	TRBJ2-1	.	TGTGCCAGCAGCCCAACAGGGGATTGGGGTGAGCAGTTCTTC	CASSPTGDWGEQFF
TRBD1	TRBV9	TRBJ2-5	.	TGTGCCAGCAGTCCAGACAGGGAAGAGACCCAGTACTTC	CASSPDREETQYF
.	TRBV2	TRBJ2-3	.	TGTGCCAGCAGTGAAGAAGCTACCACAGATACGCAGTATTTT	CASSEEATTDTQYF
TRBD1	TRBV6-5	TRBJ1-2	.	TGTGCCAGCAGTTTGTATGGGACAGTTAAAAACTATGGCTACACCTTC	CASSLYGTVKNYGYTF
TRBD2	TRBV9	TRBJ2-3	.	TGTGCCAGCAGCGCCAGCGGGGGATACACAGATACGCAGTATTTT	CASSASGGYTDTQYF
.	TRBV7-3	TRBJ1-2	.	TGTGCCAGCAGTCCTGATACACGGGGTGGCTACACCTTC	CASSPDTRGGYTF
.	TRBV6-5	TRBJ1-1	once	TGTGCCAGCAGTTATGGGGGGGTGGCTTTCTTT	CASSYGGVAFF
TRBD1	TRBV27	TRBJ2-3	.	TGTGCCAGCAGACGATTTACAGGGGGCAACACAGATACGCAGTATTTT	CASRRFTGGNTDTQYF
.	TRBV5-6	TRBJ2-7	.	TGTGCCAGCAGCTTAGGGGGGGAATCTTACGAGCAGTACTTC	CASSLGGESYEQYF
TRBD1	TRBV10-3	TRBJ2-5	.	TGTGCCATCAGTGAAGAAGGACAGGTACAAGAGACCCAGTACTTC	CAISEEGQVQETQYF
.	TRBV5-6	TRBJ2-5	.	TGTGCCAGCAGCGGGGACTGGAGAGGGACCCAGTACTTC	CASSGDWRGTQYF
TRBD1	TRBV19	TRBJ1-5	.	TGTGCCAGTAGAGGGACAGGCTCCAATCAGCCCCAGCATTTT	CASRGTGSNQPQHF
.	TRBV30	TRBJ1-1	few	TGTGCCTGGAGTGCCATGGACAGACACACTGAAGCTTTCTTT	CAWSAMDRHTEAFF
TRBD1	TRBV14	TRBJ2-3	.	TGTGCCAGCAGCCGGACAGGGGGCATAGATACGCAGTATTTT	CASSRTGGIDTQYF
.	TRBV9	TRBJ1-2	.	TGTGCCAGCAGCGTAGCTGGAGGTGGCTACACCTTC	CASSVAGGGYTF
.	TRBV18	TRBJ1-1	.	TGTGCCAGCTCACCACCGCCGAGGGCCCATCTGAACACTGAAGCTTTCTTT	CASSPPPRAHLNTEAFF
.	TRBV10-2	TRBJ2-3	.	TGCGCCAGCAGCCCGCATCCTACCACCCACACAGATACGCAGTATTTT	CASSPHPTTHTDTQYF
TRBD1	TRBV16	TRBJ1-6	few	TGTGCCAGCAGCCAATCGAGCAGGGGGAATTCACCCCTCCACTTT	CASSQSSRGNSPLHF
TRBD1	TRBV19	TRBJ1-1	.	TGTGCCAGTAGTCTCGGACAGGGACCGGGGGCTGAAGCTTTCTTT	CASSLGQGPGAEAFF
.	TRBV3-1/TRBV3-2	TRBJ2-5	few	TGTGCCAGCAGCCAAGGACAGTTCCAAGAGACCCAGTACTTC	CASSQGQFQETQYF
.	TRBV9	TRBJ2-2	.	TGTGCCAGCAGCCCCCTCGGGGGATCGAACACCGGGGAGCTGTTTTTT	CASSPLGGSNTGELFF
.	TRBV6-6	TRBJ2-2	.	TGTGCCAGCAGCACGACATCGCTTGGAAGCGGGGAGCTGTTTTTT	CASSTTSLGSGELFF
.	TRBV5-8	TRBJ1-6	.	TGTGCCAGCAGCTTTTCTAATTCAGGGAATTCACCCCTCCACTTT	CASSFSNSGNSPLHF
.	TRBV3-1/TRBV3-2	TRBJ1-2	.	TGTGCCAGCAGCCAATCAGGGACTTATGGGTCTGGCTACACCTTC	CASSQSGTYGSGYTF
TRBD1	TRBV9	TRBJ2-5	.	TGTGCCAGCAGCGAACCCGGACAGGGCGGGGAGACCCAGTACTTC	CASSEPGQGGETQYF
.	TRBV13	TRBJ1-1	once	TGTGCCAGCAGCTTTTTATATCCCTACACTGAAGCTTTCTTT	CASSFLYPYTEAFF
.	TRBV10-3	TRBJ2-7	.	TGTGCCATCAGGGCCCCCGGGGGCGAGCAGTACTTC	CAIRAPGGEQYF
.	TRBV27	TRBJ1-6	.	TGTGCCAGAAAGACAGCTTGTTCACCCCTCCACTTT	CARKTACSPLHF
.	TRBV5-1	TRBJ1-4	.	TGCGCCAGCAGCTATGGGCAGGGGTCTGAAAAACTGTTTTTT	CASSYGQGSEKLFF
.	TRBV10-2	TRBJ1-6	.	TGCGCCAGCGGGGACACCTCCCTCCACTTT	CASGDTSLHF
.	TRBV18	TRBJ2-1	.	TGTGCCAGCTCACCCCCGGGGGGCCTCAATGAGCAGTTCTTC	CASSPPGGLNEQFF
.	TRBV19	TRBJ1-5	few	TGTGCCAGTAAAAGTGGCGGGAGGGGGGGCAATCAGCCCCAGCATTTT	CASKSGGRGGNQPQHF
.	TRBV10-1	TRBJ2-3	.	TGCGCCAGCAGTGGAACAGGCGCCACAGATACGCAGTATTTT	CASSGTGATDTQYF
.	TRBV5-1	TRBJ1-1	.	TGCGCCAGCAGCGTAACAAGGAACACTGAAGCTTTCTTT	CASSVTRNTEAFF